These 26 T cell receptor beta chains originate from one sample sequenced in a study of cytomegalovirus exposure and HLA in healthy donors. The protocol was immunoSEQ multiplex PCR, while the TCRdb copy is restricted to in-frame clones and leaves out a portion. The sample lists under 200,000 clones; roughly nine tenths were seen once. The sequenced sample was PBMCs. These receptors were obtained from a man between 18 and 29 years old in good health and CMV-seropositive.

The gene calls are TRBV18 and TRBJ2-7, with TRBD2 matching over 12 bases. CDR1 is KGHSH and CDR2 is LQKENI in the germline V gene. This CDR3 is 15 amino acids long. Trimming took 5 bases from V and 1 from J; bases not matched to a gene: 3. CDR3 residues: CASSSLAGGSYEQYF. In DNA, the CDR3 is TGTGCCAGCTCATCACTAGCGGGGGGATCCTACGAGCAGTACTTC.

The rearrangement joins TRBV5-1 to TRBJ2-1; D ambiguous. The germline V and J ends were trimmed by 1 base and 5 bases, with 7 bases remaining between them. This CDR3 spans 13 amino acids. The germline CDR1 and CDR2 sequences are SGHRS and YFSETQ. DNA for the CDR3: TGCGCCAGCAGCTTGTCTAATAACAATGAGCAGTTCTTC. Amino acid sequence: CASSLSNNNEQFF.

In DNA form, the CDR3 reads TGTGCCAGTAGTATGGGGACTACCTACAATGAGCAGTTCTTC. It yields the protein CASSMGTTYNEQFF. The rearrangement joins TRBV19 to TRBJ2-1; TRBD2 agrees at 7 bases. The junction had 1 base not matched to a gene; V was cut back by 3 bases and J by 2 bases. The CDR3 spans 14 residues. CDR1 and CDR2 (germline): LNHDA, SQIVND (reference sequence).

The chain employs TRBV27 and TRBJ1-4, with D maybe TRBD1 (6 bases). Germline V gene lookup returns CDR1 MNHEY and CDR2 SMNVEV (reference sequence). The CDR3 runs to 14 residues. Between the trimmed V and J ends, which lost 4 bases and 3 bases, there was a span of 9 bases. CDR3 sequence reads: CASSYGQSNEKLFF. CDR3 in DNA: TGTGCCAGCAGTTATGGACAGTCTAATGAAAAACTGTTTTTT.

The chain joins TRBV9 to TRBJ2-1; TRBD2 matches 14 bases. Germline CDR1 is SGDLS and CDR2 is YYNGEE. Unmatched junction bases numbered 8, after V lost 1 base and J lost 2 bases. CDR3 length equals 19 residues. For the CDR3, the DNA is TGTGCCAGCAGCGTAATTCCGGGACTAGCGGGAGTCGCCTACAATGAGCAGTTCTTC. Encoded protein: CASSVIPGLAGVAYNEQFF.

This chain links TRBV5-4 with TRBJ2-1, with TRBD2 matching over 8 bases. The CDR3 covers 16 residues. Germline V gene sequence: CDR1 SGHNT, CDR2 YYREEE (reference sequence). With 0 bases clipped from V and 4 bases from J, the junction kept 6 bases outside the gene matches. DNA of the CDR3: TGTGCCAGCAGCTTGGGAGGTAGCGGGGATTACAATGAGCAGTTCTTC. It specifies CASSLGGSGDYNEQFF.

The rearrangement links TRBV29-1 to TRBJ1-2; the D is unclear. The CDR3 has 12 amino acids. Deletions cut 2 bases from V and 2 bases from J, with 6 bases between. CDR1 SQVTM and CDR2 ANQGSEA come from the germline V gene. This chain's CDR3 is CSVESGNYGYTF. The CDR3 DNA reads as TGCAGCGTTGAATCAGGAAACTATGGCTACACCTTC. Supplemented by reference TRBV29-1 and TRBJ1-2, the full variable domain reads SAVISQKPSRDICQRGTSLTIQCQVDSQVTMMFWYRQQPGQSLTLIATANQGSEATYESGFVIDKFPISRPNLTFSTLTVSNMSPEDSSIYLCSVESGNYGYTFGSGTRLTVV.

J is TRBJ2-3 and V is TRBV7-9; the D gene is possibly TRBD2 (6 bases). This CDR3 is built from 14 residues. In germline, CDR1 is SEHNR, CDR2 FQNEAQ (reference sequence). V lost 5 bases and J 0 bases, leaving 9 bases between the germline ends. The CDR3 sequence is CASSPGTSTDTQYF. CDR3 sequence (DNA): TGTGCCAGCAGCCCCGGGACTAGCACAGATACGCAGTATTTT.

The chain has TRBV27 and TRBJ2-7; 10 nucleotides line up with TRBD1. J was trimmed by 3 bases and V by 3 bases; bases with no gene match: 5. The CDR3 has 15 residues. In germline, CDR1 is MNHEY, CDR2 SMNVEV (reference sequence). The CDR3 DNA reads TGTGCCAGCAGTTTGGGACAGGGGAGGTACTACGAGCAGTACTTC. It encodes CASSLGQGRYYEQYF.

This chain's CDR3 is CASSLAGTGTYGYTF. The CDR3 DNA reads as TGTGCCAGCAGCTTAGCCGGGACAGGGACTTATGGCTACACCTTC. The chain recombines TRBV7-9 with TRBJ1-2; 9 positions match TRBD1. The CDR3 loop spans 15 amino acids. The J segment lost 5 bases and the V segment lost 0 bases, leaving 4 bases of the junction unmatched. Germline V gene data show CDR1 as SEHNR and CDR2 as FQNEAQ (reference sequence).

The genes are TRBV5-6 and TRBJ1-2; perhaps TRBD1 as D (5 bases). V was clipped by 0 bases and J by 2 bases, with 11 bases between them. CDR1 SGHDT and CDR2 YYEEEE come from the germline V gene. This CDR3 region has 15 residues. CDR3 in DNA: TGTGCCAGCAGCTTGGAGGGGTGGGGAAACTATGGCTACACCTTC. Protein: CASSLEGWGNYGYTF.

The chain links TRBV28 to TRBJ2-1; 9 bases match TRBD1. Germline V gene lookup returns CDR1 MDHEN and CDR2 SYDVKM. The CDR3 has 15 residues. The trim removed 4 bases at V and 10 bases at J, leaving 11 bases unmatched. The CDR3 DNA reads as TGTGCCAGCAGTTACGGGACAGGGTCTAGTAGCGAGCAGTTCTTC. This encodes CASSYGTGSSSEQFF.

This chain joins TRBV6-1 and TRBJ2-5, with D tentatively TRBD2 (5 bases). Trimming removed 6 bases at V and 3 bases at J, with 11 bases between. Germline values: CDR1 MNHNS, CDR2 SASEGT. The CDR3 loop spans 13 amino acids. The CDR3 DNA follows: TGTGCCAGCAGGGGGTTCGGGAAAGAGACCCAGTACTTC. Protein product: CASRGFGKETQYF.

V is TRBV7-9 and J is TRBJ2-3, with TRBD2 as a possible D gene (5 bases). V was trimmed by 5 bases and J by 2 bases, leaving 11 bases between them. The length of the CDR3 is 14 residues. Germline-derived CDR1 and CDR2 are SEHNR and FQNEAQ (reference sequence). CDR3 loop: CASSRDPFTDTQYF. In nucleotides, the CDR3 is TGTGCCAGCAGCCGGGATCCCTTCACAGATACGCAGTATTTT.

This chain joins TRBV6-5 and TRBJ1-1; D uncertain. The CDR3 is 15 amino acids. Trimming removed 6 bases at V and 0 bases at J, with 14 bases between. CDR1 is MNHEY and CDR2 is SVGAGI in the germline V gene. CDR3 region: CASRRGGSMNTEAFF. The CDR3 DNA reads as TGTGCCAGCAGGCGAGGTGGGAGCATGAACACTGAAGCTTTCTTT.

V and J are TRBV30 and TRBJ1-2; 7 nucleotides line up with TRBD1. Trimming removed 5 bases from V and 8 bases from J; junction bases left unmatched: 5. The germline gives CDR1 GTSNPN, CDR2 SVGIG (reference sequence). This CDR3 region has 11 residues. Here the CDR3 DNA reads TGTGCCTGGTGGGACAGTCGCGGCTACACCTTC. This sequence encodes CAWWDSRGYTF.

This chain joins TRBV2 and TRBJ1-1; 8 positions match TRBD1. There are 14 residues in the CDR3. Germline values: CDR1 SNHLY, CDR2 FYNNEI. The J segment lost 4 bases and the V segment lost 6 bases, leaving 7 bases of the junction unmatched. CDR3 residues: CASSRGRMGTEAFF. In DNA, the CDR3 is TGTGCCAGCAGCAGGGGGCGCATGGGCACTGAAGCTTTCTTT.

The CDR3 region is CASSLSEAGGTDTQYF. The CDR3 nucleotides are TGTGCCAGCAGCTTATCGGAAGCGGGAGGCACAGATACGCAGTATTTT. The chain links TRBV11-3 to TRBJ2-3; 8 positions match TRBD2. Trimming at V came to 2 bases and at J to 1 base, leaving 5 bases not matched to a gene. Germline assignment: CDR1 SGHNT and CDR2 YENEEA. The CDR3 consists of 16 residues.

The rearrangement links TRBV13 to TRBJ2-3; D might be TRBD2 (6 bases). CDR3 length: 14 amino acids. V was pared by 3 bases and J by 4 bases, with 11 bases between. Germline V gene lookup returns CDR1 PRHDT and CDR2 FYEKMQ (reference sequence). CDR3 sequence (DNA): TGTGCCAGCAGCTTCGGGGGTACCCCAGATACGCAGTATTTT. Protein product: CASSFGGTPDTQYF.

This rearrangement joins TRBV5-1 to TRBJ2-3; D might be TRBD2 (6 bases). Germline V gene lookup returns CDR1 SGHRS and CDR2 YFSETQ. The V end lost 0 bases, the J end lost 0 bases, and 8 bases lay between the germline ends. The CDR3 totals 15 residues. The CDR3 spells CASSLGGKSTDTQYF. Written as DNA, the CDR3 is TGCGCCAGCAGCTTGGGCGGGAAAAGCACAGATACGCAGTATTTT.

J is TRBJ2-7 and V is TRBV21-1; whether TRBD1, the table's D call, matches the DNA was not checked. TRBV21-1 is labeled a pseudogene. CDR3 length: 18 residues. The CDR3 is CASSKFPGVEVTGVEQYF. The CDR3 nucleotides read TGTGCCAGCAGCAAATTTCCCGGGGTTGAGGTGACAGGGGTCGAGCAGTACTTC.

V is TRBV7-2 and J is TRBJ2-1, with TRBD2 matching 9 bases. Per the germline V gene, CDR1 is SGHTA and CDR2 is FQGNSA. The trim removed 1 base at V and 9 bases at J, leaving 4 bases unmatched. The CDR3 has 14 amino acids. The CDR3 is CASSLGAGGGEQFF. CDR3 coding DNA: TGTGCCAGCAGCTTAGGTGCGGGAGGGGGTGAGCAGTTCTTC.

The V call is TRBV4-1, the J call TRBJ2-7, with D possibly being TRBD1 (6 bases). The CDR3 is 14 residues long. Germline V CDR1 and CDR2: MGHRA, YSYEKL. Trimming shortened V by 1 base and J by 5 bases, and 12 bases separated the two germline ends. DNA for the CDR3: TGCGCCAGCAGCCAAGGTCAGGGGACCCACGAGCAGTACTTC. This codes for CASSQGQGTHEQYF.

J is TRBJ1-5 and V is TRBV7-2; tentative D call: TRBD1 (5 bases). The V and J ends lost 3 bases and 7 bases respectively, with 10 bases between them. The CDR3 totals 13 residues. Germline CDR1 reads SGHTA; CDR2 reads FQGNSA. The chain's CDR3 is CASSLQDIQPQHF. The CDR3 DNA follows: TGTGCCAGCAGCTTGCAGGACATACAGCCCCAGCATTTT.

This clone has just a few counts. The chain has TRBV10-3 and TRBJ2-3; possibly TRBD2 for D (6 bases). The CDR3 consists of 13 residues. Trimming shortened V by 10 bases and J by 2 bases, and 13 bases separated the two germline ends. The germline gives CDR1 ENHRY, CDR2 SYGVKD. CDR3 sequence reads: CASTGDFTDTQYF. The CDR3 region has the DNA TGTGCCAGTACGGGGGACTTCACAGATACGCAGTATTTT.

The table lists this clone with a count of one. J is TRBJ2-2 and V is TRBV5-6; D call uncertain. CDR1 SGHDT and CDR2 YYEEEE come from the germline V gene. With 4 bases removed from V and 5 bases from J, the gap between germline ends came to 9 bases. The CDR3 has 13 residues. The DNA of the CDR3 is TGTGCCAGCAGCCGTTCTCTTACCGGGGAGCTGTTTTTT. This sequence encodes CASSRSLTGELFF.